This is a list of T cell receptor beta chains from one sample in a study of blood T cell repertoires in COVID-19. Clones were sequenced by immunoSEQ multiplex PCR, and TCRdb holds only the in-frame ones, with some missing. The sample holds 85,000 or so clones, approximately 90% seen once. The sequenced material came from peripheral blood. The source of these receptors is a man in his fifties with active or convalescent COVID-19. Each CDR3 is given with its conserved first and last residue. The D gene is left open where the match is weak. A row's size may be missing; if present it is once, few, many or a size class.

>TRBD2|NA|TRBV28|TRBJ2-1
CASTLAGPYNEQFF
TGTGCCAGCACACTAGCGGGACCCTACAATGAGCAGTTCTTC
>NA|NA|TRBV4-2|TRBJ1-3
CASSQGAGLGALGNTIYF
TGTGCCAGCAGCCAAGGCGCAGGCTTAGGGGCGCTTGGAAACACCATATATTTT
>TRBD1|NA|TRBV5-1|TRBJ2-5
CASSFDGTAQETQYF
TGCGCCAGCAGCTTTGACGGGACAGCCCAAGAGACCCAGTACTTC
>NA|NA|TRBV7-2|TRBJ1-3
CASSLWGVGSGNTIYF
TGTGCCAGCAGCTTGTGGGGGGTGGGCTCTGGAAACACCATATATTTT
>TRBD2|NA|TRBV3-1/TRBV3-2|TRBJ2-5
CASSQGTSGGAGETQYF
TGTGCCAGCAGCCAAGGGACTAGCGGGGGGGCCGGGGAGACCCAGTACTTC
>TRBD2|NA|TRBV29-1|TRBJ2-1
CSVDRLAGGEQFF
TGCAGCGTTGATAGGCTAGCGGGAGGTGAGCAGTTCTTC
>NA|NA|TRBV2|TRBJ2-2
CASQRAGELFF
TGTGCCAGCCAGCGAGCCGGGGAGCTGTTTTTT
>TRBD2|NA|TRBV11-3|TRBJ2-3
CASSLGGGGTDTQYF
TGTGCCAGCAGCTTGGGCGGGGGTGGCACAGATACGCAGTATTTT
>NA|few|TRBV27|TRBJ2-7
CASSLWTGADEQYF
TGTGCCAGCAGTTTATGGACGGGAGCCGATGAGCAGTACTTC
>TRBD2|NA|TRBV5-1|TRBJ2-5
CASSIGLAGQETQYF
TGCGCCAGCAGCATTGGACTAGCGGGACAAGAGACCCAGTACTTC
>NA|few|TRBV4-1|TRBJ1-2
CASSQVTANYGYTF
TGCGCCAGCAGCCAAGTCACAGCTAACTATGGCTACACCTTC
>TRBD1|NA|TRBV19|TRBJ1-1
CASSLYTGTGKTEAFF
TGTGCCAGTAGCCTTTATACCGGGACAGGGAAGACTGAAGCTTTCTTT
>NA|NA|TRBV24-1|TRBJ1-6
CATQEGNSYNSPLHF
TGTGCCACCCAGGAGGGTAACTCCTATAATTCACCCCTCCACTTT
>TRBD1|once|TRBV4-3|TRBJ2-7
CASSQTQGAYEQYF
TGCGCCAGCAGCCAAACCCAGGGGGCCTACGAGCAGTACTTC
>TRBD1|NA|TRBV5-1|TRBJ2-5
CASSLGLGDRGQETQYF
TGCGCCAGCAGCTTGGGGCTTGGGGACAGGGGGCAAGAGACCCAGTACTTC
>NA|NA|TRBV29-1|TRBJ1-3
CSVEGGARDNRNTIYF
TGCAGCGTTGAGGGGGGGGCCAGGGACAACAGAAACACCATATATTTT
>TRBD1|many|TRBV5-5|TRBJ2-5
CASLQGLQETQYF
TGTGCCAGCCTACAGGGGCTTCAAGAGACCCAGTACTTC
>NA|NA|TRBV2|TRBJ2-5
CASANTGIQETQYF
TGTGCCAGCGCCAATACAGGGATCCAAGAGACCCAGTACTTC
>NA|NA|TRBV7-2|TRBJ2-3
CASSADSIGIGQYF
TGTGCCAGCAGCGCCGACAGTATCGGAATCGGGCAGTATTTT
>NA|few|TRBV9|TRBJ1-2
CASSVDPQANYGYTF
TGTGCCAGCAGCGTAGATCCCCAGGCTAACTATGGCTACACCTTC
>TRBD2|NA|TRBV25-1|TRBJ2-5
CASSFSGGPAVQETQYF
TGTGCCAGCAGTTTTAGCGGGGGCCCCGCGGTACAAGAGACCCAGTACTTC
>NA|NA|TRBV19|TRBJ2-5
CASSTGNQETQYF
TGTGCCAGTTCAACAGGGAATCAAGAGACCCAGTACTTC
>TRBD2|NA|TRBV9|TRBJ2-7
CASSVGGMSYEQYF
TGTGCCAGCAGCGTGGGGGGGATGTCCTACGAGCAGTACTTC
>TRBD2|NA|TRBV6-1|TRBJ2-3
CASSEPPTSGGAITQYF
TGTGCCAGCAGTGAACCCCCGACTAGCGGGGGGGCTATCACGCAGTATTTT
>NA|NA|TRBV5-1|TRBJ2-7
CASSLAQTYEQYF
TGCGCCAGCAGCTTGGCACAGACCTACGAGCAGTACTTC
>NA|NA|TRBV3-1/TRBV3-2|TRBJ1-4
CASSPPTGNEKLFF
TGTGCCAGCAGCCCCCCTACAGGGAATGAAAAACTGTTTTTT
>TRBD2|NA|TRBV19|TRBJ2-7
CASSMRTSGGNEQYF
TGTGCCAGTAGTATGCGGACTAGCGGGGGAAACGAGCAGTACTTC
>TRBD2|NA|TRBV5-1|TRBJ2-5
CASSTGLAAVKETQYF
TGCGCCAGCAGCACAGGACTAGCGGCTGTAAAAGAGACCCAGTACTTC
>NA|NA|TRBV30|TRBJ2-1
CAWSSRGTNEQFF
TGTGCCTGGAGTAGTAGGGGGACCAATGAGCAGTTCTTC
>NA|NA|TRBV21-1|TRBJ2-3
CASNLGRDDITDTQYF
TGTGCCAGCAACTTGGGGCGGGACGATATCACAGATACGCAGTATTTT
>NA|once|TRBV7-8|TRBJ1-6
CASSLREGHNSPLHF
TGTGCCAGCAGCCTCCGGGAAGGGCATAATTCACCCCTCCACTTT
>TRBD1|NA|TRBV2|TRBJ2-7
CASIRDRSYEQYF
TGTGCCAGCATTAGGGACAGATCCTACGAGCAGTACTTC
>TRBD2|NA|TRBV5-1|TRBJ2-5
CASSPQGLAEGGETQYF
TGCGCCAGCAGTCCCCAGGGACTAGCGGAGGGGGGGGAGACCCAGTACTTC
>TRBD1|NA|TRBV9|TRBJ1-2
CASSGDREYGYTF
TGTGCCAGCAGCGGGGACAGAGAATATGGCTACACCTTC
>NA|NA|TRBV20-1|TRBJ2-5
CSASREPETQYF
TGCAGTGCTAGTAGGGAGCCGGAGACCCAGTACTTC
>NA|NA|TRBV28|TRBJ2-1
CASTPLRETTYNEQFF
TGTGCCAGCACTCCCCTTAGGGAGACGACCTACAATGAGCAGTTCTTC
>NA|NA|TRBV6-6|TRBJ1-5
CASSGAGGVRQPQHF
TGTGCCAGCAGTGGGGCGGGGGGCGTGCGTCAGCCCCAGCATTTT
>NA|NA|TRBV2|TRBJ1-2
CASSEAQGLDGYTF
TGTGCCAGCAGTGAAGCGCAGGGTTTAGATGGCTACACCTTC
>TRBD1|NA|TRBV18|TRBJ2-5
CASSPGTEQETQYF
TGTGCCAGCTCCCCAGGGACAGAACAAGAGACCCAGTACTTC
>TRBD2|NA|TRBV7-9|TRBJ2-4
CASSFLAGVAKNIQYF
TGTGCCAGCAGCTTTTTAGCGGGAGTCGCCAAAAACATTCAGTACTTC
>TRBD1|NA|TRBV3-1/TRBV3-2|TRBJ2-2
CASRKRQGSNTGELFF
TGTGCCAGCAGAAAAAGACAGGGTTCGAACACCGGGGAGCTGTTTTTT
>NA|NA|TRBV6-5|TRBJ2-2
CASTLTWELFF
TGTGCCAGCACCTTGACTTGGGAGCTGTTTTTT
>NA|NA|TRBV5-1|TRBJ1-1
CASSLQGDTEAFF
TGCGCCAGCAGCTTGCAGGGCGACACTGAAGCTTTCTTT
>TRBD2|NA|TRBV16|TRBJ2-1
CASSQSLPGLAGAYEYNEQFF
TGTGCCAGCAGCCAATCGCTCCCGGGACTAGCGGGCGCCTACGAATACAATGAGCAGTTCTTC
>NA|NA|TRBV5-1|TRBJ2-7
CASRSEGSFYEQYF
TGCGCCAGCAGGAGCGAGGGCTCGTTCTACGAGCAGTACTTC
>TRBD2|NA|TRBV19|TRBJ2-5
CASSMKGLGTRGTSGSLETQYF
TGTGCCAGTAGTATGAAGGGGCTTGGTACGAGGGGGACTAGCGGGAGCTTGGAGACCCAGTACTTC
>NA|NA|TRBV9|TRBJ1-1
CASSVGVRHLNTEAFF
TGTGCCAGCAGCGTAGGAGTACGCCACCTGAACACTGAAGCTTTCTTT